This T cell receptor beta chain is from a study of T cells expressing NK-cell markers. On the study more broadly: TCR beta repertoires came from sorted CD3+CD56+NKG2C+, CD3+CD56+NKG2C- and CD3+CD56-NKG2C+ T cells.

The CDR3 extends over 20 amino acids. In germline, CDR1 is MNHEY, CDR2 SMNVEV (reference sequence). The authors generated TCR beta cDNA through 5'RACE template switching with UMIs. TCRdb reprocessed the 5' RACE reads, with one entry per CDR3 protein and no DNA. The repertoire table contains hundreds of thousands of distinct CDR3 sequences. Study results and limitations: The HCMV specificity of the expanded NKG2C+ T cell clones stayed unresolved. Dominant NKG2C+ clonotypes made up roughly 1.0-8% of CD8+ T cells in a handful of donors.

Comments on this clonotype: Its antigen is unidentified.

V and J are TRBV27 and TRBJ2-1; TCRdb's D call of TRBD2 is untestable without DNA. Sequencing used blood T cells: a sorted CD56 or NKG2C T cell subset, CD4+ or CD8+ T cells, or bulk PBMC T cells (not recorded which). This clonotype originated in a woman between 18 and 69 years old in good health. This CDR3 is CASSLIGVLADPGSYNEQFF.